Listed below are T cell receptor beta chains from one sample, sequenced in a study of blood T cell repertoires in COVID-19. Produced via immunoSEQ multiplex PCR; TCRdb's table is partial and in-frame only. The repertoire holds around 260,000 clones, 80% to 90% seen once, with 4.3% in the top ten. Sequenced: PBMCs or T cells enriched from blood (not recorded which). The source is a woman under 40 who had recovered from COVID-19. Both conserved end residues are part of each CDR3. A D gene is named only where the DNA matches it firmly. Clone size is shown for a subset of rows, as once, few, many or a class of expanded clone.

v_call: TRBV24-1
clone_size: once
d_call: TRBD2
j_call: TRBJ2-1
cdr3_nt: TGTGCCACCCAAAGGCGGGGGGCCCTTTACAATGAGCAGTTCTTC
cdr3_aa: CATQRRGALYNEQFF

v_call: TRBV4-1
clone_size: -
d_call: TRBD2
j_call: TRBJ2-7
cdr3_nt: TGCGCCAGCAGCCAGTACAACAGCGGGGGAGGATTCTACGAGCAGTACTTC
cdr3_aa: CASSQYNSGGGFYEQYF

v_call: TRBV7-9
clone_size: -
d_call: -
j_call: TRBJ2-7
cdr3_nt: TGTGCCAGCAGCTTAGTGGTAGGGGCCTACGAGCAGTACTTC
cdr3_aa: CASSLVVGAYEQYF

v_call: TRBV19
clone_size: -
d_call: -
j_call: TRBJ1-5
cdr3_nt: TGTGCCAGTAGTATTGGTAGCAGGGCGGGCAATCAGCCCCAGCATTTT
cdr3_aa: CASSIGSRAGNQPQHF

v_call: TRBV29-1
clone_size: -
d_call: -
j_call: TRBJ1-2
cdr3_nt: TGCAGCGTTGAACTCGGTGGCTACACCTTC
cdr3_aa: CSVELGGYTF

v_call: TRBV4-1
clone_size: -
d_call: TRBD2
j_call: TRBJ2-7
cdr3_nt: TGCGCCAGCAGCCAAGTCCCTAGCGGGACAAGCTCCTACGAGCAGTACTTC
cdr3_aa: CASSQVPSGTSSYEQYF

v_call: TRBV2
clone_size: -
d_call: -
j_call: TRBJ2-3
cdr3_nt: TGTGCCAGCAGGCCGGGACACCAAGGGGATACGCAGTATTTT
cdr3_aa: CASRPGHQGDTQYF

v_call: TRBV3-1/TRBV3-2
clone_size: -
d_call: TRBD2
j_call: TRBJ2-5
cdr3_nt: TGTGCCAGCAGCCGCCGGGGGGGACAAGAGACCCAGTACTTC
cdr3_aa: CASSRRGGQETQYF

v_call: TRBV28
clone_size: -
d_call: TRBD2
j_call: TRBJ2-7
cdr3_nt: TGTGCCAGCAGTTTTGGGACTATGGGCTACGAGCAGTACTTC
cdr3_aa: CASSFGTMGYEQYF

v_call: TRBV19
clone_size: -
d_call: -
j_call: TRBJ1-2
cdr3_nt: TGTGCCAACCCCTACAGGGTTAACTATGGCTACACCTTC
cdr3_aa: CANPYRVNYGYTF

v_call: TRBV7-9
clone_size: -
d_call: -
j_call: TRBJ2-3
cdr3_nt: TGTGCCAGCAGGCCCCGGACAGATACGCAGTATTTT
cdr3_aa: CASRPRTDTQYF

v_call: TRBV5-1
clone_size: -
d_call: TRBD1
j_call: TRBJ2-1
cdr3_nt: TGCGCCAGCAGCTTGGCGGGACAGGGGGGAACTCAGAATGAGCAGTTCTTC
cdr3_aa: CASSLAGQGGTQNEQFF

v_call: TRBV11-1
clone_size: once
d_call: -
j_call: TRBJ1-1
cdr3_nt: TGTGCCAGCAGCTTAGGTCCGGGCACTGAAGCTTTCTTT
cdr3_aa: CASSLGPGTEAFF

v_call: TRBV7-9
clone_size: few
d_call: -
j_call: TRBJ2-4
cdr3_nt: TGTGCCAGCAGCTTAGAGTTTGGACTGAACATTCAGTACTTC
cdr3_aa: CASSLEFGLNIQYF

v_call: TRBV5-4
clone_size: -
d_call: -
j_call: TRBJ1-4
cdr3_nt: TGTGCCAGCAGTTCCCAGGGCACCGTGGGAGAAAAACTGTTTTTT
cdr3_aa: CASSSQGTVGEKLFF

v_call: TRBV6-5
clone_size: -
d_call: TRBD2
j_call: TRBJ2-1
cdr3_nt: TGTGCCAGCACCACACCCGGGACTAGTGGGAATGAGCAGTTCTTC
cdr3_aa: CASTTPGTSGNEQFF

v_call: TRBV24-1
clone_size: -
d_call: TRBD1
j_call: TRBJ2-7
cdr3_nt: TGTGCCACCGGACAGGGGGGACACGAGCAGTACTTC
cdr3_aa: CATGQGGHEQYF

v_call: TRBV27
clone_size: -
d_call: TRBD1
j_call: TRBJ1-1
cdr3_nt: TGTGCCAGCAGTGGGTGGGACAGTGGTGAAGCTTTCTTT
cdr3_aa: CASSGWDSGEAFF

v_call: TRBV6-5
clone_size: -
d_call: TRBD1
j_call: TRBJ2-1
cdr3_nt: TGTGCCAGCAGACAAGGACAGGGGACCTTCAATGAGCAGTTCTTC
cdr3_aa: CASRQGQGTFNEQFF

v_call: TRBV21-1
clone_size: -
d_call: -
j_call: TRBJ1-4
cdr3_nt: TGTGCCAGCAGCAAGCCCCCTGTCCGTAGAGGAAAACTGTTTTTT
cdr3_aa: CASSKPPVRRGKLFF

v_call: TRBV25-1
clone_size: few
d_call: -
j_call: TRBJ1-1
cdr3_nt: TGTGCCAGCAGTGAATTAGGGGCTGAAGCTTTCTTT
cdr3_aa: CASSELGAEAFF

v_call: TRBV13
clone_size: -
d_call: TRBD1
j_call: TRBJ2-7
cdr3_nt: TGTGCCAGCAGCAGACGGACAGGGTCTATTTTCTACGAGCAGTACTTC
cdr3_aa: CASSRRTGSIFYEQYF

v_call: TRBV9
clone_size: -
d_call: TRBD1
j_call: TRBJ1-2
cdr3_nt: TGTGCCAGCAGCGTAGGGGGACAGGGTCTAATCCCTAACTATGGCTACACCTTC
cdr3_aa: CASSVGGQGLIPNYGYTF

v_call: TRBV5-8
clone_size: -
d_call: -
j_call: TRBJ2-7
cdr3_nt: TGTGCCAGCAGCTCGGTTTACGAGCAGTACTTC
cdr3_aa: CASSSVYEQYF

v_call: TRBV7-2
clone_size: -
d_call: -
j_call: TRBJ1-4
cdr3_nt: TGTGCCAGCAGCTTAATAGCAGGGAATAGAGGCCTGCCTAATGAAAAACTGTTTTTT
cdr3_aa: CASSLIAGNRGLPNEKLFF

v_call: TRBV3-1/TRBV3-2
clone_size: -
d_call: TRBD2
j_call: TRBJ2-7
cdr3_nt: TGTGCCAGCAGCCAAAGTGGGACTAGCGGTAATCCCTACGAGCAGTACTTC
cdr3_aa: CASSQSGTSGNPYEQYF

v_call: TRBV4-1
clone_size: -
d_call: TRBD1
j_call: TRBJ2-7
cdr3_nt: TGCGCCAGCAGCCCCAGGGACAGCCCGACTCCCTACGAGCAGTACTTC
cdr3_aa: CASSPRDSPTPYEQYF

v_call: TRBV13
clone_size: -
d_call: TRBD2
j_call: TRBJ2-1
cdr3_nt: TGTGCCAGCAGCGAACCTAGCGGGAGAACGAATGAGCAGTTCTTC
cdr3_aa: CASSEPSGRTNEQFF

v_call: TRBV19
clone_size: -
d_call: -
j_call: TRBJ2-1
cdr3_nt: TGTGCCAGTAGGTTTGCAGGGTTGCAGTTCTTC
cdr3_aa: CASRFAGLQFF

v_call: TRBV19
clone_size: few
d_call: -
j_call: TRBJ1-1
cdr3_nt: TGTGCCAGTAGTCGGCAGGGGACCATGAACACTGAAGCTTTCTTT
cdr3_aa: CASSRQGTMNTEAFF

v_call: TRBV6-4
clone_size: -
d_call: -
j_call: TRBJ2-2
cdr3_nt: TGTGCCAGCAGTGCGCGGCAGGGGGGAGACACCGGGGAGCTGTTTTTT
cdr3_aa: CASSARQGGDTGELFF

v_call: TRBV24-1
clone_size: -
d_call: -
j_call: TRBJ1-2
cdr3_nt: TGTGCCACCCAGGATCGAGTTTATGGCTACACCTTC
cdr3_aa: CATQDRVYGYTF

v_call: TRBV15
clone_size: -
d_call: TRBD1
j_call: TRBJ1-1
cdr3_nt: TGTGCCACCAGCAGAACCGGGACAGGGGTGGGCACTGAAGCTTTCTTT
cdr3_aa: CATSRTGTGVGTEAFF